The TCR beta chain under discussion was sequenced for a study of shared clonotypes between healthy human individuals (dated by TCRdb to about 2020). About the study as a whole: Three men and two women, aged 18 to 49 years, made up the cohort. Per donor, three plates each were used for CD4 naive and CD4 memory, two for CD8 naive, and one for CD8 memory. The study deeply sequenced blood TCR repertoires of about 5 healthy adults to estimate repertoire size and the extent of clonotype sharing between individuals. To increase sequencing depth and limit assay-specific biases, TCR repertoire library preparation and sequencing were carried out by different laboratories using diverse techniques. Per donor, leukapheresis produced somewhere between about 0.85 and 9.5 billion PBMCs.

This clone came up once. Its antigen is unknown. No much larger clonotype is one base removed from it; base qualities were not supplied. The donors were healthy, HIV-negative adults who had no recently reported acute infections or vaccinations. Only Caucasian adults living in Nashville, Tennessee, USA were represented among the donors. Magnetic negative selection was used to enrich CD4+ T cells, after which naive cells were positively selected on CD45RA and the negative fraction became the memory subset. After blood collection by leukapheresis, PBMCs were isolated using Ficoll-Histopaque density gradient centrifugation and then cryopreserved in the vapor phase of liquid nitrogen. Analytical flow cytometry was used to check the purity and quantity of every magnetically sorted T cell population. Genomic DNA was isolated from each sorted fraction and quantified by UV absorbance on a Nanodrop 2000c. Findings and caveats that apply to the study as a whole: Naive subsets generally had larger estimated clonotype richness than memory subsets did. Because the study included only a small number of donors, the genetic and exposure-history diversity represented was limited. Even with the large sequencing depth, rarefaction of the sorted-subset datasets indicated that sequencing was incomplete. Compared with non-shared clonotypes, clonotypes shared by all four sorted-subset donors had higher generation probabilities. Across several donors, 4.5% to 6.5% of naive CD4, approximately 4% of naive CD8, 2.3% of memory CD4, and under 0.45% of memory CD8 clonotypes were shared. Pairwise subsampling indicated that sequencing depth was expected to affect the degree of clonotype sharing among donors. Only blood was sampled, and tissue TCR repertoires likely differ from those in blood.

TCR CDR3 regions were amplified from genomic DNA by multiplex PCR using the deep immunoSEQ assay. Extracted genomic DNA from each cell subset was spread evenly across all wells of several immunoSEQ 96-well plates, with each plate serving as a replicate. For sorted subsets, roughly 200 ng genomic DNA, equal to tens of thousands of T cell genomes, was loaded into each replicate PCR. The purified libraries were quantified using a Qubit 3.0 fluorometer, sized with a Bioanalyzer 2100, and then quantified again using the KAPA Library Quantification kit. Every immunoSEQ 96-well plate was sequenced on a separate single-read 150-cycle Illumina NextSeq 550 flow cell. In the source study's methods: Because the immunoSEQ output held only junctional sequences and lacked quality scores, the filtering could not match the filtering applied to full-length reads. Sequences were annotated with PyIR, a Python wrapper for IgBLAST v1.9, and V/J genes and CDR3 were assigned using IMGT germline references. Reads were filtered out if the reads had weak V/J assignments (E-value above 1e-6), no CDR3, stop codons, out-of-frame junctions, or ambiguous translated residues. V3J clonotypes were defined as sequences sharing an identical inferred V gene, J gene, and CDR3 amino acid sequence. To compute the percentage overlap between repertoires, the number of shared unique clonotypes was divided by the size of the smaller repertoire. Three approaches were used to assess repertoire richness: RTK rarefaction, the Chao1 estimator, and Recon v2.1 estimates of unobserved clonotypes. Generation probabilities for all TCRbeta clonotypes obtained by the gDNA method from a handful of donors were computed using OLGA. The clones in this table, taken by TCRdb from immuneACCESS, are in-frame only. Not every clone is retained; where verified, under half of the shortfall comes from an unresolved V gene, and the cause of the rest is unknown. The D gene and trimming were derived from the DNA, and the V and J assignments and clone size from that table. The sample table shows about 1 million clones, and about three quarters are seen once. Of the sample, approximately 1.5% is held by the ten largest clones.

The CDR3 spans 15 residues, from the cysteine through the phenylalanine. The only DNA kept is the CDR3, 45 bases in frame from the first base. The V and J ends are trimmed by 6 bases and 7 bases, leaving 16 bases between them. CDR1 and CDR2 are drawn from the germline V gene: SGHTA, FQGNSA. The sequenced sample consisted of memory CD4+ T cells sorted from blood. The sample's cell subset or site label is to be understood as: CD45RA-negative fraction. The chain is assembled from TRBV7-2 and TRBJ1-6; tentative D gene TRBD1, with 5 bases matching. This TCR came from a man aged 18 to 29 in good health. The bases are TGTGCCAGCAGTCAAATCAGGGTTGGGAATTCACCCCTCCACTTT. This codes for CASSQIRVGNSPLHF.